A single sample is the source of the 30 T cell receptor beta chains below, sequenced in a study of CXCR3-negative and CXCR3-positive naive CD8 T cells. The TRB libraries of cDNA were built by UMI-labeled 5' RACE. After re-calling the 5' RACE reads, TCRdb lists one entry per CDR3 protein, DNA absent. This sample's clone table lists approximately 41,000 distinct CDR3 sequences. The sample taken for sequencing was memory CD8+ T cells from blood. Receptor source: a human donor in good health. Some clones in this sample may be carry-over from other donors' samples.

The V call is TRBV6-6, the J call TRBJ2-5. CDR3 length: 12 residues. Germline values: CDR1 MNHNY, CDR2 SVGAGI (reference sequence). The CDR3 is CASSYGSETQYF.

The chain employs TRBV7-2 and TRBJ1-2. Germline assignment: CDR1 SGHTA and CDR2 FQGNSA. The CDR3 runs 14 residues. CDR3: CASSLMGSDYGYTF.

The genes are TRBV7-9 and TRBJ2-7; TCRdb names TRBD2, which stays unverified in the absence of DNA. CDR3 size: 16 residues. Germline CDR1 reads SEHNR; CDR2 reads FQNEAQ (reference sequence). Here the CDR3 reads CASSFELLAGPYEQYF.

The rearrangement links TRBV19 to TRBJ1-5; TCRdb calls TRBD1, which cannot be checked without DNA. The CDR3 length is 16 residues. Per the germline V gene, CDR1 is LNHDA and CDR2 is SQIVND (reference sequence). CDR3 region: CASSTWTGYSYQPQHF.

This rearrangement joins TRBV11-2 to TRBJ1-5. In germline, CDR1 is SGHAT, CDR2 FQNNGV. The CDR3 spans 15 residues. CDR3 sequence: CASSLAEDSNQPQHF.

V is TRBV12-3 or TRBV12-4 and J is TRBJ1-2; TCRdb reports TRBD1, a call that lacks DNA to check it against. The CDR3 loop spans 14 amino acids. The CDR3 protein is CASTETGDNYGYTF.

The chain joins TRBV15 to TRBJ1-1; no DNA is available, so the TRBD1 call from TCRdb remains unchecked. This CDR3 has 15 residues. CDR1 and CDR2 (germline): LNHNV, YYDKDF (reference sequence). CDR3 amino acids: CATGGGSDLNTEAFF.

The V call is TRBV4-3, the J call TRBJ2-1; TCRdb's D call of TRBD2 is untestable without DNA. Germline CDR1 and CDR2: LGHNA and YSLEER. The length of the CDR3 is 15 residues. The CDR3 reads CASSPSSGGQYEQFF.

The chain recombines TRBV7-9 with TRBJ1-4. Germline V CDR1 and CDR2: SEHNR, FQNEAQ (reference sequence). The CDR3 loop spans 18 amino acids. The CDR3 sequence: CASSSRNSRLGEVEKLFF. The whole variable domain, remainder taken from reference TRBV7-9 and TRBJ1-4, is DTGVSQNPRHKITKRGQNVTFRCDPISEHNRLYWYRQTLGQGPEFLTYFQNEAQLEKSRLLSDRFSAERPKGSFSTLEIQRTEQGDSAMYLCASSSRNSRLGEVEKLFFGSGTQLSVL.

V and J are TRBV11-2 and TRBJ2-3; the TCRdb call, TRBD1, lacks DNA for checking. The CDR3 runs 17 residues. Germline values: CDR1 SGHAT, CDR2 FQNNGV. CDR3: CASSQNRQGRSTDTQYF.

The rearrangement uses TRBV11-2 and TRBJ2-1; TCRdb's D call, TRBD1, is unchecked because there is no DNA. This CDR3 contains 15 residues. Germline lookup yields CDR1 SGHAT and CDR2 FQNNGV. This CDR3 reads CASSLTDQGYNEQFF.

The genes are TRBV6-5 and TRBJ1-1; TCRdb returns TRBD1, unconfirmable since there is no DNA. There are 14 residues in the CDR3. Germline CDR1 is MNHEY and CDR2 is SVGAGI. CDR3 residues: CASSYRTENTEAFF.

The rearrangement uses TRBV29-1 and TRBJ1-1. The length of the CDR3 is 12 residues. From germline, CDR1 is SQVTM and CDR2 ANQGSEA. CDR3 loop: CSVEDGNTEAFF. Full variable domain (missing parts from reference TRBV29-1 and TRBJ1-1): SAVISQKPSRDICQRGTSLTIQCQVDSQVTMMFWYRQQPGQSLTLIATANQGSEATYESGFVIDKFPISRPNLTFSTLTVSNMSPEDSSIYLCSVEDGNTEAFFGQGTRLTVV.

The rearrangement links TRBV5-5 to TRBJ2-7; as DNA is missing, the TRBD1 call by TCRdb cannot be tested. This CDR3 has 17 amino acids. Per the germline V gene, CDR1 is SGHKS and CDR2 is YYEKEE (reference sequence). CDR3 amino acids: CASSFSWGLTSSYEQYF.

The CDR3 sequence: CASSYSIGGSETQYF. The rearrangement joins TRBV6-5 to TRBJ2-5; TCRdb's assignment of TRBD1 cannot be checked, as there is no DNA. The CDR3 has 15 residues. Germline V gene data show CDR1 as MNHEY and CDR2 as SVGAGI.

The chain joins TRBV7-2 to TRBJ2-7; with no DNA, the TCRdb D assignment of TRBD1 cannot be verified. Germline V gene data show CDR1 as SGHTA and CDR2 as FQGNSA. This CDR3 is 15 amino acids long. The CDR3 spells CASSPGRGAPYEQYF.

V gene TRBV7-9 combines with J gene TRBJ2-5; TCRdb returns TRBD2, unconfirmable since there is no DNA. There are 16 residues in the CDR3. Germline assignment: CDR1 SEHNR and CDR2 FQNEAQ (reference sequence). The CDR3 region is CASSLVPSGGAKTQYF.

This chain uses TRBV5-1 with TRBJ1-1; TCRdb outputs TRBD1, but without DNA this stays unchecked. Per the germline V gene, CDR1 is SGHRS and CDR2 is YFSETQ. CDR3 length: 17 amino acids. The CDR3 reads CASSVRETRPENTEAFF.

This chain connects TRBV6-4 to TRBJ2-3; without DNA, the TCRdb call of TRBD1 cannot be checked. Looked up from germline, CDR1 is MRHNA and CDR2 is SNTAGT. There are 16 residues in the CDR3. This CDR3 reads CASSPVSGGHTDTQYF.

The V gene is TRBV5-1, the J gene TRBJ1-5; TCRdb names TRBD1, which stays unverified in the absence of DNA. CDR1 SGHRS and CDR2 YFSETQ come from the germline V gene. The CDR3 contains 15 residues. CDR3 in amino acids: CASSPGTGSEQPQHF.

V and J are TRBV20-1 and TRBJ2-3; TCRdb outputs TRBD1, but without DNA this stays unchecked. Germline V lookup: CDR1 DFQATT, CDR2 SNEGSKA (reference sequence). The CDR3 is made up of 15 amino acids. The CDR3 is CSARVGGFETDTQYF.

The chain employs TRBV9 and TRBJ2-5; TCRdb selects TRBD2, and the lack of DNA leaves this call unchecked. Germline CDR1 is SGDLS and CDR2 is YYNGEE. This CDR3 region has 15 residues. This CDR3 reads CASSDPRLAGETQYF. The whole variable domain, filled in from reference TRBV9 and TRBJ2-5, reads DSGVTQTPKHLITATGQRVTLRCSPRSGDLSVYWYQQSLDQGLQFLIQYYNGEERAKGNILERFSAQQFPDLHSELNLSSLELGDSALYFCASSDPRLAGETQYFGPGTRLLVL.

This chain joins TRBV6-2 or TRBV6-3 and TRBJ2-7; the D call from TCRdb, TRBD1, cannot be confirmed without DNA. This CDR3 has 14 amino acids. Germline CDR1 is MNHEY and CDR2 is SVGEGT. The chain's CDR3 is CASSYEGQHYEQYF.

CDR3 residues: CASSLVGSDNQPQHF. The chain recombines TRBV7-9 with TRBJ1-5. The germline gives CDR1 SEHNR, CDR2 FQNEAQ (reference sequence). The CDR3 totals 15 residues.

The rearrangement uses TRBV12-3 or TRBV12-4 and TRBJ2-7. The length of the CDR3 is 12 residues. CDR3 loop: CASSPHRYEQYF.

The chain combines TRBV24-1 with TRBJ2-1. CDR1 KGHDR and CDR2 SFDVKD come from the germline V gene. There are 11 residues in the CDR3. The CDR3 loop reads CATSGWYEQFF.

V and J are TRBV6-4 and TRBJ2-1; TCRdb reports TRBD1, a call that lacks DNA to check it against. CDR3 length equals 15 residues. Looked up from germline, CDR1 is MRHNA and CDR2 is SNTAGT. The CDR3 reads CASSDDGGAGNEQFF.

The rearrangement joins TRBV27 to TRBJ1-2; TCRdb calls TRBD1, which cannot be checked without DNA. CDR1 and CDR2 from the germline V gene are MNHEY and SMNVEV (reference sequence). The CDR3 totals 18 residues. CDR3: CASSHARDRGLLIYGYTF.

V and J are TRBV20-1 and TRBJ1-2; TCRdb's assignment of TRBD1 cannot be checked, as there is no DNA. This CDR3 is built from 12 residues. Germline loops: CDR1 DFQATT, CDR2 SNEGSKA (reference sequence). CDR3 sequence reads: CSARQGDYGYTF.

CDR3 loop: CASSLWGQLDTQYF. The chain links TRBV7-8 to TRBJ2-3; the D gene TCRdb calls, TRBD1, cannot be checked with no DNA. The CDR3 runs to 14 residues. The germline V gene encodes CDR1 SGHVS and CDR2 FQNEAQ.